Sequencing of this TCR beta chain was carried out in a study of T cells in women clearing cervical HPV infection. This clone is labeled medium-sized based on frequency. With the read ending 3 residues before the CDR3 end, the germline J gene is used to fill in that end. Data came from immunoSEQ multiplex PCR; TCRdb stores just in-frame clones and leaves some out. This sample's table has approximately 23,000 clones. Germline loops: CDR1 KGHSH, CDR2 LQKENI. The CDR3 is made up of 15 amino acids. Unmatched junction bases numbered 8, after V lost 5 bases and J lost 3 bases. The J gene is TRBJ1-2, the V gene TRBV18; 8 bases fit TRBD1. The sequenced material came from blood buffy coat. This receptor was taken from a woman aged 18-70 years with a cervical HPV16 infection that either progressed to CIN3+ or cleared (not recorded which). CDR3 residues: CASSSQGAEDYGYTF. CDR3 DNA (partial): TGTGCCAGCTCATCCCAGGGGGCGGAGGACTATGGC.